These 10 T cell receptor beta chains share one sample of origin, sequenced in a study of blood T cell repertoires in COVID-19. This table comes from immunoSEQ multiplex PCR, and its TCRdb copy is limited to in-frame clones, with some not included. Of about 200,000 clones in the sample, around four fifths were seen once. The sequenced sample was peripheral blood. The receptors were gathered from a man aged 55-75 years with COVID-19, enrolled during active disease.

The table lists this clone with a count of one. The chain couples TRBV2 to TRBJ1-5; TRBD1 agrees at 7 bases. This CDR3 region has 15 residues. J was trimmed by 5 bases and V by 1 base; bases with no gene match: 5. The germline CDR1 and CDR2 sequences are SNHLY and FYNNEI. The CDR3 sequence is CASSEGGTVHQPQHF. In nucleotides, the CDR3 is TGTGCCAGCAGTGAAGGCGGGACAGTCCATCAGCCCCAGCATTTT.

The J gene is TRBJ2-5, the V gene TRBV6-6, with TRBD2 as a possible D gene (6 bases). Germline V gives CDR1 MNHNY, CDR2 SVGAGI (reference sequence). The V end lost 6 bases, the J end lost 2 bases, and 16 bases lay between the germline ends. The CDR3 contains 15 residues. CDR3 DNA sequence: TGTGCCAGCAGGGGAACGGGAGAGGGGCAAGAGACCCAGTACTTC. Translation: CASRGTGEGQETQYF.

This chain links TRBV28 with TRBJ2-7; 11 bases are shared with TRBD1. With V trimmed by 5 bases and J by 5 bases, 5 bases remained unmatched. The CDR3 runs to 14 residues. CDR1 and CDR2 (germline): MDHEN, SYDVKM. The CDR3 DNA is TGTGCCAGCAGTCGGACAGGGGGCTTCCACGAGCAGTACTTC. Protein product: CASSRTGGFHEQYF.

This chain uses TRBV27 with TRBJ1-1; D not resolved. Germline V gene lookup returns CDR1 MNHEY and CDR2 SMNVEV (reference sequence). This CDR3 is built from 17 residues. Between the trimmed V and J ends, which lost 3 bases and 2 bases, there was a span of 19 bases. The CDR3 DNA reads TGTGCCAGCAGTTTTGTACGACCCGGCGGAATTAACACTGAAGCTTTCTTT. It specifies CASSFVRPGGINTEAFF.

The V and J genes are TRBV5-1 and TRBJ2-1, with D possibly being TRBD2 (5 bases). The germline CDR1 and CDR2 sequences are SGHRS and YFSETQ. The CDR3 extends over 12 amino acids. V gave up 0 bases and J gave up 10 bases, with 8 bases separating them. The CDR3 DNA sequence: TGCGCCAGCAGCTTGGTAGAGGGAGAGCAGTTCTTC. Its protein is CASSLVEGEQFF.

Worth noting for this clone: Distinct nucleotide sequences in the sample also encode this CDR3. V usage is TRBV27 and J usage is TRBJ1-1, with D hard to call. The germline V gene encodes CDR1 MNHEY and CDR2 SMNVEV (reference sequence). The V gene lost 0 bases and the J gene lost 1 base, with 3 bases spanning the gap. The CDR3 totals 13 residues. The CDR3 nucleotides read TGTGCCAGCAGTTTATCGCGGAACACTGAAGCTTTCTTT. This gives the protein CASSLSRNTEAFF.

The CDR3, as DNA: TGTGCCAGCAGTGAAGCCCCCGGGACAGGCTCCTACGAGCAGTACTTC. Translating it yields CASSEAPGTGSYEQYF. The chain recombines TRBV6-1 with TRBJ2-7; 8 nucleotides agree with TRBD1. The CDR3 contains 16 residues. Germline lookup yields CDR1 MNHNS and CDR2 SASEGT. V gave up 0 bases and J gave up 0 bases; unmatched junction bases: 4.

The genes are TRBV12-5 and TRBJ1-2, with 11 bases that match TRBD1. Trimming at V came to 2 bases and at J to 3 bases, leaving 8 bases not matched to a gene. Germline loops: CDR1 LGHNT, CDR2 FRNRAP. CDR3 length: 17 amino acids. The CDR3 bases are TGTGCTAGTGGTTTGATTACCGGGACAGGGGGGTACTATGGCTACACCTTC. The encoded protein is CASGLITGTGGYYGYTF.

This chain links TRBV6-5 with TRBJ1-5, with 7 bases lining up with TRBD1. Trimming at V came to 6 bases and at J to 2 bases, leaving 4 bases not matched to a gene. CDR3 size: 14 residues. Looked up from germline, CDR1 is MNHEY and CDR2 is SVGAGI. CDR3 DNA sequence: TGTGCCAGCAGCCCCGGGACAGGCAATCAGCCCCAGCATTTT. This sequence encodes CASSPGTGNQPQHF.

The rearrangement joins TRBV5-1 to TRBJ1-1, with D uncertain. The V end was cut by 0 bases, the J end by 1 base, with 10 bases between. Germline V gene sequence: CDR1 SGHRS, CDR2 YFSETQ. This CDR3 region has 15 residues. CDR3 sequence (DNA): TGCGCCAGCAGCTTGGATCCGGGAGAGAACACTGAAGCTTTCTTT. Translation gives CASSLDPGENTEAFF.